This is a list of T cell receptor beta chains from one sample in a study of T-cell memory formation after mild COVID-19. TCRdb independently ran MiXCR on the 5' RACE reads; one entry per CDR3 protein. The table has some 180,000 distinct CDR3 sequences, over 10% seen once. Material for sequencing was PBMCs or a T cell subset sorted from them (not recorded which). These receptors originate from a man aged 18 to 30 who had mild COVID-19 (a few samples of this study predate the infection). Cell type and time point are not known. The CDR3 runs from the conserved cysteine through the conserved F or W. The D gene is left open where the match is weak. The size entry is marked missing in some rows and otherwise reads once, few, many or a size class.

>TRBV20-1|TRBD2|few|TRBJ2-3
TGCAGTGTTGCCCCTTTAGCGGGGGGGCCGAGGGATACGCAGTATTTT
CSVAPLAGGPRDTQYF
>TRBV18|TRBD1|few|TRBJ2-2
TGTGCCAGCTCACCCGGGACAGCCACCGGGGAGCTGTTTTTT
CASSPGTATGELFF
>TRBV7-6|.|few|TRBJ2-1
TGTGCCAGCAGCTTTCGAGGGAGCCCCCTATTGAATGAGCAGTTCTTC
CASSFRGSPLLNEQFF
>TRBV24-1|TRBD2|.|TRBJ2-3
TGTGCCACCAGTGATTCGGAGCGGGGGGTAGATACGCAGTATTTT
CATSDSERGVDTQYF
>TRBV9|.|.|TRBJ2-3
TGTGCCAGCAGCGTTCAGGGGAGCACAGATACGCAGTATTTT
CASSVQGSTDTQYF
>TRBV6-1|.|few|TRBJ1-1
TGTGCCAGCAGTGAAGTTGGGACGAAAGCTTTCTTT
CASSEVGTKAFF
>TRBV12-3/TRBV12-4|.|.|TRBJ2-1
TGTGCCAGCAGTTTAGGTGTCCTGAGCTCCTACAATGAGCAGTTCTTC
CASSLGVLSSYNEQFF
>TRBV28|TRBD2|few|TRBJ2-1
TGTGCCAGCAGTACGGCGGGGGGACCTTACAATGAGCAGTTCTTC
CASSTAGGPYNEQFF
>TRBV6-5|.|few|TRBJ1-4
TGTGCCAGCAGTTACACGGGGGGTAAAGATGAAAAACTGTTTTTT
CASSYTGGKDEKLFF
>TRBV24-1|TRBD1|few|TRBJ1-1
TGTGCCACCAGTGATTCTCCCGGGACAGGGGCCACTGAAGCTTTCTTT
CATSDSPGTGATEAFF
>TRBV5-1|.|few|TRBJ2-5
TGCGCCAGCAGCCCCGCAAGCCCGGAGACCCAGTACTTC
CASSPASPETQYF
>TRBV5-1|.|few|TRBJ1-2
TGCGCCAGCAGCTTGGGACCGGACTATGGCTACACCTTC
CASSLGPDYGYTF
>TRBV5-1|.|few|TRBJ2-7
TGCGCCAGCAGCGTGATGCCGGACTTAGCCTACGAGCAGTACTTC
CASSVMPDLAYEQYF